This entry concerns a single T cell receptor (beta chain). Its specificity is not known. V lost 3 bases, J lost 5 bases, and 8 bases lay in between. Germline V gene data show CDR1 as LNHDA and CDR2 as SQIVND (reference sequence). The CDR3 spans 14 residues. The sample comes from a study of cytomegalovirus exposure and HLA in healthy donors. Overall study findings and caveats: Reportedly, TCR beta sequences accurately predicted HLA-A and HLA-B alleles in most subjects.

The PCR contained 60 Vbeta and 13 Jbeta primers. In the source study's methods: Around 80 million unique TCR beta chains, approximately 11 million of them shared, were counted by a later analysis. Sequencing was performed with immunoSEQ multiplex PCR; in TCRdb, only in-frame clones are kept and a portion is missing. Clone size and V and J calls were adopted from that table, with D and trimming inferred from the DNA. This sample has 100,000 or so clones, with around three quarters found just once. The sample was PBMCs. The chain carries TRBV19 and TRBJ1-6; D is undetermined. This receptor was identified in a female donor in good health and CMV-seropositive. The CDR3 region is CASSIATHNSPLHF. The CDR3 bases are TGTGCCAGTAGTATCGCGACTCATAATTCACCCCTCCACTTT.